The clone carrying this T cell receptor beta chain was seen only a few times. Its specificity is unknown. Germline V CDR1 and CDR2: KGHSH, LQKENI. There are 13 residues in the CDR3. V dropped 2 bases and J dropped 0 bases, with 4 bases sitting between them. The data were obtained in a study of cytomegalovirus exposure and HLA in healthy donors. The overall study: Researchers found that 81% of around 400 genotyped donors fell within the Caucasian-associated ancestry cluster. Study findings and constraints: Researchers reported in a later analysis that a missense DCLRE1C variant was tied to TCR beta V- and J-gene trimming. Links to common viral pathogens appeared, in a later analysis, for several of the most significant clusters.

PCR was performed using 60 Vbeta and 13 Jbeta primers. The table came from immunoSEQ multiplex PCR; TCRdb's copy has only in-frame clones and leaves some out. The sample has 100,000 to 150,000 clones, 75% to 85% seen once. The specimen was PBMCs. The TCR originated in a male donor in good health and CMV-seronegative. The chain links TRBV18 to TRBJ1-1; D uncertain. The CDR3, as DNA: TGTGCCAGCTCACCAACAGTGAACACTGAAGCTTTCTTT. Its translation is CASSPTVNTEAFF.